This T cell receptor (beta chain) was sequenced during a study of shared clonotypes between healthy human individuals. V was cut by 11 bases and J by 11 bases, with 13 bases left in between. This CDR3 has 10 residues. Germline assignment: CDR1 MNHEY and CDR2 SMNVEV (reference sequence). The naive CD8 fraction comprised CD45RO-negative cells positively selected for CCR7 and excluded terminally differentiated effector memory CD45RA+ cells. Study outcomes and limitations: A generally larger estimated richness was seen in naive subsets than in memory subsets.

With regard to this clone: Its antigen remains unidentified.

DNA at approximately 200 ng, 30,000 or so T cell genomes, went into sorted-subset replicate PCRs. Original analysis: Filtering differed since immunoSEQ provided only junctions, with no quality scores. Profiling relied on immunoSEQ multiplex PCR, and the TCRdb table lists in-frame clones only, not all of them. That table furnishes V, J and clone size, whereas the DNA furnished D and trimming. This table has some 2.1 million clones, about 95% appearing once. V is TRBV27 and J is TRBJ2-1, with D unresolved. The sequence was obtained from a man aged 18 to 30 in good health. The specimen sequenced was naive CD8+ T cells sorted from blood. Here the CDR3 DNA reads TGTGCCGCCGGACCGGAGCAGCAGTTCTTC. This codes for CAAGPEQQFF.